The rows below give T cell receptor beta chains drawn from one sample of a study of CD8 T cells in ankylosing spondylitis. TCRdb passed the 5' RACE reads through MiXCR, listing each CDR3 protein once. The sample includes approximately 200,000 distinct CDR3 sequences, over 10% of them seen just once. Sequences were obtained from blood, either unsorted or a sorted T cell fraction (not recorded which). These receptors originate from a female donor with ankylosing spondylitis or in good health (not recorded which). The CDR3 runs from the conserved cysteine through the conserved F or W. A D gene is named only where the DNA matches it firmly. Expanded clones are given a class, and other clones once, few, many or no size at all.

TRBJ2-3,TRBV5-1,NA,NA,CASSLAAQSTTDTQYF,TGCGCCAGCAGCTTGGCCGCGCAGAGTACCACAGATACGCAGTATTTT
TRBJ2-4,TRBV5-6,NA,few,CASSKQDVNIQYF,TGTGCCAGCAGCAAACAGGATGTGAACATTCAGTACTTC
TRBJ2-7,TRBV12-3/TRBV12-4,TRBD2,few,CASSLGLADEQYF,TGTGCCAGCAGTTTGGGTCTAGCGGACGAGCAGTACTTC
TRBJ2-3,TRBV7-6,NA,NA,CAGSFFGTDTQYF,TGTGCCGGCAGCTTTTTCGGAACAGATACGCAGTATTTT
TRBJ2-7,TRBV2,TRBD1,many,CALNVGTGANYEQYF,TGTGCCTTGAACGTGGGGACAGGGGCCAACTACGAGCAGTACTTC
TRBJ2-7,TRBV19,TRBD1,NA,CASSRTAGTDNSYEQYF,TGTGCCAGTAGTAGGACGGCCGGGACAGACAATTCCTACGAGCAGTACTTC
TRBJ2-3,TRBV5-5,NA,many,CASSLAEKGRDTQYF,TGTGCCAGCAGCTTGGCGGAGAAGGGGAGAGATACGCAGTATTTT
TRBJ2-5,TRBV20-1,TRBD1,many,CSAGQGFKETQYF,TGCAGTGCTGGACAGGGCTTTAAAGAGACCCAGTACTTC
TRBJ2-1,TRBV7-3,NA,NA,CASSLTPSYNEQFF,TGTGCCAGCAGCTTAACGCCCTCCTACAATGAGCAGTTCTTC
TRBJ2-5,TRBV27,NA,NA,CASSLSPPGYHVGTQYF,TGTGCCAGCAGTTTATCTCCGCCAGGGTATCATGTCGGGACCCAGTACTTC
TRBJ2-2,TRBV7-9,NA,NA,CASRPGTAQGTGELFF,TGTGCCAGCAGACCAGGGACGGCGCAGGGCACCGGGGAGCTGTTTTTT
TRBJ2-2,TRBV10-3,NA,NA,CAIRRANTGELFF,TGTGCCATACGCCGCGCGAACACCGGGGAGCTGTTTTTT
TRBJ2-2,TRBV10-3,TRBD1,many,CAISGTGSGGELFF,TGTGCCATCAGTGGGACAGGGTCGGGCGGGGAGCTGTTTTTT
TRBJ2-1,TRBV14,TRBD2,many,CASSQALAGSFYNEQFF,TGTGCCAGCAGCCAAGCCCTAGCGGGATCCTTCTACAATGAGCAGTTCTTC
TRBJ2-6,TRBV5-1,TRBD1,NA,CASSSVPLDDRGSGANVLTF,TGCGCCAGCAGCAGTGTGCCATTGGACGACAGGGGTAGTGGGGCCAACGTCCTGACTTTC
TRBJ2-7,TRBV6-1,NA,many,CASSEAPAGTYEQYF,TGTGCCAGCAGTGAAGCGCCAGCGGGTACCTACGAGCAGTACTTC
TRBJ1-2,TRBV29-1,TRBD1,many,CSVEDRGGYGYTF,TGCAGCGTTGAGGACAGGGGGGGCTATGGCTACACCTTC
TRBJ2-7,TRBV5-1,NA,many,CASSRGNNYEQYF,TGCGCCAGCAGCCGGGGCAATAACTACGAGCAGTACTTC
TRBJ2-7,TRBV6-1,NA,many,CATSGRRSSYEQYF,TGTGCCACCTCGGGGCGAAGGAGCTCCTACGAGCAGTACTTC
TRBJ2-2,TRBV27,NA,many,CASSLGAGAYTGELFF,TGTGCCAGCAGTTTGGGGGCAGGGGCGTACACCGGGGAGCTGTTTTTT